One sample yielded the 25 T cell receptor beta chains listed below, sequenced in a study of patients and donors after allogeneic stem cell transplantation. Via MiXCR, TCRdb re-called the RT-PCR reads, giving one row per CDR3 protein. The sample holds approximately 31,000 distinct CDR3 sequences, 30% to 40% seen once. Sequencing was carried out using blood, either unsorted or a sorted T cell fraction (not recorded which). The receptors were gathered from a human donor who was either an allogeneic HSCT recipient or a stem cell or donor lymphocyte infusion donor (not recorded which). It is not recorded whose cells these are; they may come from a transplant donor.

The CDR3, as DNA: TGTGCCAGCAGTTACTCTTTTGGGTCAGGGGGCCGGAACACTGAAGCTTTCTTT. Protein product: CASSYSFGSGGRNTEAFF. The chain joins TRBV6-5 to TRBJ1-1, with 8 nucleotides matching TRBD1. This CDR3 has 18 amino acids. Germline V gene lookup returns CDR1 MNHEY and CDR2 SVGAGI. With V trimmed by 0 bases and J by 1 base, 10 bases remained unmatched.

The genes are TRBV29-1 and TRBJ1-3, with a tentative D call TRBD1 (5 bases). V was clipped by 0 bases and J by 2 bases, with 14 bases between them. This CDR3 comprises 16 residues. The germline gives CDR1 SQVTM, CDR2 ANQGSEA. The CDR3 coding sequence is TGCAGCGTTGAAGATTGGCAGGGTAGGACTGGAAACACCATATATTTT. Amino acids: CSVEDWQGRTGNTIYF.

The chain couples TRBV19 to TRBJ1-5; D unresolved. V was cut by 4 bases and J by 7 bases, with 5 bases left in between. Germline V gene data show CDR1 as LNHDA and CDR2 as SQIVND (reference sequence). The CDR3 has 11 amino acids. This chain's CDR3 is CASSTEQPQHF. DNA for the CDR3: TGTGCCAGTAGTACCGAACAGCCCCAGCATTTT.

In this sample, this clonotype turned up a few times. The chain employs TRBV7-2 and TRBJ1-6; D not certain. V was shortened by 3 bases and J by 10 bases, with 10 bases between the two germline ends. This CDR3 has 13 amino acids. CDR1 SGHTA and CDR2 FQGNSA come from the germline V gene. DNA for the CDR3: TGTGCCAGCAGCTTTAGGGTTGACTCACCCCTCCACTTT. As protein: CASSFRVDSPLHF.

The chain links TRBV24-1 to TRBJ2-5; D is tentatively TRBD1 or TRBD2 (5 bases each). CDR1 and CDR2 (germline): KGHDR, SFDVKD. This CDR3 region has 13 residues. Trimming pared 4 bases from V and 2 bases from J, leaving 7 bases between. CDR3 amino acids: CATSEGVQETQYF. The CDR3 bases are TGTGCCACCAGTGAGGGGGTTCAAGAGACCCAGTACTTC.

This clonotype was observed a handful of times. V is TRBV7-9 and J is TRBJ2-7; a possible D gene is TRBD1 (5 bases). Germline V lookup: CDR1 SEHNR, CDR2 FQNEAQ (reference sequence). The CDR3 is 13 amino acids. Trimming removed 4 bases at V and 1 base at J, with 8 bases between. CDR3 protein: CASSSRDSYEQYF. The DNA of the CDR3 is TGTGCCAGCAGCTCCAGGGATTCCTACGAGCAGTACTTC. The full variable domain, completed using reference TRBV7-9 and TRBJ2-7, is DTGVSQNPRHKITKRGQNVTFRCDPISEHNRLYWYRQTLGQGPEFLTYFQNEAQLEKSRLLSDRFSAERPKGSFSTLEIQRTEQGDSAMYLCASSSRDSYEQYFGPGTRLTVT.

This clonotype was detected once. The rearrangement joins TRBV5-6 to TRBJ1-4; a weak D match, TRBD1 (5 bases). The ends were cut back, 3 bases at V and 3 bases at J, with 12 bases in the middle. The CDR3 is made up of 15 amino acids. Germline V gene data show CDR1 as SGHDT and CDR2 as YYEEEE. CDR3 residues: CASSSWQGANEKLFF. The CDR3 DNA reads as TGTGCCAGCAGCTCCTGGCAGGGAGCTAATGAAAAACTGTTTTTT.

In its sample, this clonotype was seen a few times. The chain couples TRBV3-1 to TRBJ2-1, with 7 bases fitting TRBD2. J lost 15 bases, V lost 0 bases, and 8 bases had no gene match. This CDR3 comprises 13 residues. Germline V CDR1 and CDR2: LGHDT, YNNKEL (reference sequence). This CDR3 is CASSQDSSGDLFF. As DNA, the CDR3 is TGTGCCAGCAGCCAAGATTCCAGCGGGGATTTGTTCTTC.

The chain couples TRBV6-2 or TRBV6-3 to TRBJ1-2; TRBD1 agrees at 12 bases. J lost 8 bases, V lost 5 bases, and 12 bases had no gene match. The CDR3 runs 16 residues. Germline V gene lookup returns CDR1 MNHEY and CDR2 SVGEGT. CDR3 nucleotides: TGTGCCAGCAGTAAACAACCGGGACAGGGGGCACCCGGCTACACCTTC. Its protein product is CASSKQPGQGAPGYTF.

A few counts support this clonotype. V usage is TRBV30 and J usage is TRBJ2-7; 13 bases fit TRBD2. Germline CDR1 reads GTSNPN; CDR2 reads SVGIG (reference sequence). The CDR3 covers 15 residues. Trimming took 7 bases from V and 5 from J; bases not matched to a gene: 11. In DNA form, the CDR3 reads TGTGCCTTTACCGGGACTAGCGGGACAGAGAACGAGCAGTACTTC. Protein product: CAFTGTSGTENEQYF.

This rearrangement joins TRBV6-1 to TRBJ1-1; D is uncertain. V lost 4 bases to trimming and J lost 6 bases, with 12 bases between them. This CDR3 has 13 amino acids. From germline, CDR1 is MNHNS and CDR2 SASEGT. The CDR3 region is CASSAVLNAEAFF. The CDR3 DNA follows: TGTGCCAGCAGTGCAGTCCTTAACGCTGAAGCTTTCTTT.

This clonotype appeared many times. V usage is TRBV13 and J usage is TRBJ1-2; D is perhaps TRBD1 (5 bases). Germline V gives CDR1 PRHDT, CDR2 FYEKMQ (reference sequence). Trimming removed 8 bases from V and 3 bases from J, with 13 bases in between. CDR3 length: 13 residues. The DNA of the CDR3 is TGTGCCAGCCAAAGGGGTTCGGACTATGGCTACACCTTC. Translating it yields CASQRGSDYGYTF. Drawing the rest from reference TRBV13 and TRBJ1-2, the complete variable domain is AAGVIQSPRHLIKEKRETATLKCYPIPRHDTVYWYQQGPGQDPQFLISFYEKMQSDKGSIPDRFSAQQFSDYHSELNMSSLELGDSALYFCASQRGSDYGYTFGSGTRLTVV.

This clonotype was picked up many times. The chain employs TRBV4-2 and TRBJ2-1; the D gene is possibly TRBD2 (5 bases). Germline values: CDR1 LGHNA, CDR2 YNFKEQ. The CDR3 runs to 15 residues. With 3 bases removed from V and 4 bases from J, the gap between germline ends came to 13 bases. This chain's CDR3 is CASSQPAEEYNEQFF. CDR3 DNA: TGTGCCAGCAGCCAGCCCGCGGAGGAATACAATGAGCAGTTCTTC.

The chain couples TRBV10-3 to TRBJ1-4, with unresolved D. This CDR3 spans 13 amino acids. Germline CDR1 and CDR2: ENHRY and SYGVKD. V was clipped by 11 bases and J by 3 bases, with 13 bases between them. For the CDR3, the DNA is TGTGCCGCCGGGCGGGCGGCTAATGAAAAACTGTTTTTT. The encoded protein is CAAGRAANEKLFF.

V and J are TRBV6-5 and TRBJ2-7; D call uncertain. CDR3 length: 14 residues. Trimming pared 1 base from V and 2 bases from J, leaving 9 bases between. CDR1 is MNHEY and CDR2 is SVGAGI in the germline V gene. The CDR3 DNA sequence: TGTGCCAGCAGTTACTACGCGACACCCTACGAGCAGTACTTC. Protein: CASSYYATPYEQYF.

V is TRBV12-3 or TRBV12-4 and J is TRBJ1-2, with D possibly TRBD1 on 6 matching bases. This CDR3 has 12 amino acids. V gave up 3 bases and J gave up 7 bases, with 9 bases separating them. The CDR3 loop reads CASSFTGFGYTF. CDR3 coding DNA: TGTGCCAGCAGTTTCACAGGGTTTGGCTACACCTTC.

The chain has TRBV7-2 and TRBJ2-7, with D possibly TRBD2 on 5 matching bases. The CDR3 has 14 residues. Germline V CDR1 and CDR2: SGHTA, FQGNSA. V was shortened by 1 base and J by 4 bases, with 11 bases between the two germline ends. CDR3 region: CASSLGRERYEQYF. The CDR3 DNA reads as TGTGCCAGCAGCTTAGGACGGGAACGGTACGAGCAGTACTTC.

This clonotype was counted between two and nine times. This chain links TRBV4-3 with TRBJ2-1; D gene uncertain. The CDR3 contains 15 residues. With 4 bases removed from V and 1 base from J, the gap between germline ends came to 11 bases. Germline V CDR1 and CDR2: LGHNA, YSLEER. Here the CDR3 DNA reads TGCGCCAGCAGCCTAGAACGTCGGTCCTACAATGAGCAGTTCTTC. The encoded protein is CASSLERRSYNEQFF.

This clonotype was found a few times. The V call is TRBV27, the J call TRBJ1-5, with a weak D call TRBD1 (5 bases). Germline V gene data show CDR1 as MNHEY and CDR2 as SMNVEV (reference sequence). CDR3 size: 14 residues. V lost 2 bases to trimming and J lost 7 bases, with 12 bases between them. The CDR3 coding sequence is TGTGCCAGCAGTTTAGGGAGGGGTATCCAGCCCCAGCATTTT. Its translation: CASSLGRGIQPQHF.

This clonotype has more than one count but fewer than ten. The chain links TRBV5-1 to TRBJ1-2; the D gene is possibly TRBD1 (6 bases). V lost 3 bases and J lost 4, with 16 bases in between. Germline V gene lookup returns CDR1 SGHRS and CDR2 YFSETQ. The CDR3 is 15 amino acids. The CDR3 is CASSSSQTGPYGYTF. DNA for the CDR3: TGCGCCAGCAGCTCCTCCCAAACAGGGCCCTATGGCTACACCTTC.

The chain is built from TRBV9 and TRBJ2-2; D is unresolved. The V and J ends lost 2 bases and 4 bases respectively, with 12 bases between them. Germline CDR1 and CDR2: SGDLS and YYNGEE. The CDR3 is 15 residues long. CDR3 nucleotide sequence: TGTGCCAGCAGCGTTGCCGGTTTTGGCACCGGGGAGCTGTTTTTT. This translates into CASSVAGFGTGELFF. Using reference TRBV9 and TRBJ2-2 for the parts outside the CDR3, the full variable domain is DSGVTQTPKHLITATGQRVTLRCSPRSGDLSVYWYQQSLDQGLQFLIQYYNGEERAKGNILERFSAQQFPDLHSELNLSSLELGDSALYFCASSVAGFGTGELFFGEGSRLTVL.

J is TRBJ2-1 and V is TRBV29-1, with TRBD1 matching 7 bases. The length of the CDR3 is 13 residues. Germline V gives CDR1 SQVTM, CDR2 ANQGSEA. V trimming: 5 bases; J trimming: 5 bases; junction bases outside the gene matches: 6. The CDR3 coding sequence is TGCAGCGTTACCGGGACAGCTAACAATGAGCAGTTCTTC. This translates into CSVTGTANNEQFF.

This clonotype was seen more than once but under ten times. This chain connects TRBV7-9 to TRBJ1-2; the match to TRBD1 covers 10 bases. J lost 7 bases, V lost 2 bases, and 7 bases had no gene match. The CDR3 covers 15 residues. Looked up from germline, CDR1 is SEHNR and CDR2 is FQNEAQ (reference sequence). CDR3 sequence (DNA): TGTGCCAGCAGCTTAAGCCGACAGGGGGCTCGTGGCTACACCTTC. Encoded protein: CASSLSRQGARGYTF.

This clonotype was seen a handful of times. This chain uses TRBV30 with TRBJ1-2; D is unclear. Trimming took off 7 bases at V and 1 base at J, with 13 bases between the two ends. The length of the CDR3 is 13 residues. CDR1 and CDR2 (germline): GTSNPN, SVGIG (reference sequence). CDR3: CASDLSRNYGYTF. CDR3 DNA: TGTGCCTCTGACCTCTCCCGTAACTATGGCTACACCTTC.

This chain joins TRBV7-9 and TRBJ1-4; D is perhaps TRBD1 (6 bases). The CDR3 is 17 amino acids. In germline, CDR1 is SEHNR, CDR2 FQNEAQ (reference sequence). The germline V and J ends were trimmed by 3 bases and 8 bases, with 22 bases remaining between them. In nucleotides, the CDR3 is TGTGCCAGCAGCTTCCCCGGGAAACAGGGAGCCGGCGAAAAACTGTTTTTT. Amino acid sequence: CASSFPGKQGAGEKLFF.